The rows below give T cell receptor beta chains drawn from one sample of a study of T-cell memory formation after mild COVID-19. TCRdb reanalysed the 5' RACE reads using MiXCR and keeps one entry per CDR3 protein. The repertoire holds over 50,000 distinct CDR3 sequences, with over 8.5% as singletons. Sequencing was performed on PBMCs or a T cell subset sorted from them (not recorded which). All receptors derive from an adult woman who had mild COVID-19 (a few samples of this study predate the infection). Cell type and time point are not known. The CDR3 runs from the conserved cysteine through the conserved F or W. Each record gives: J gene, V gene, CDR3 protein.

j_call: TRBJ2-1; v_call: TRBV30; cdr3_aa: CAWRGVPSYNEQFF
j_call: TRBJ2-7; v_call: TRBV20-1; cdr3_aa: CSALTGTGLNEQYF
j_call: TRBJ2-5; v_call: TRBV29-1; cdr3_aa: CSAHRGQQETQYF
j_call: TRBJ2-3; v_call: TRBV20-1; cdr3_aa: CSASRNTQYF
j_call: TRBJ2-5; v_call: TRBV28; cdr3_aa: CASSLMGAAGGPQETQYF
j_call: TRBJ2-7; v_call: TRBV10-1; cdr3_aa: CAIHPLADTYEQYF
j_call: TRBJ1-2; v_call: TRBV5-4; cdr3_aa: CASSAVTGDYGYTF
j_call: TRBJ2-1; v_call: TRBV15; cdr3_aa: CATSSVGTGGLNEQFF
j_call: TRBJ2-5; v_call: TRBV3-1; cdr3_aa: CASSQGSPGKQTQYF
j_call: TRBJ2-7; v_call: TRBV20-1; cdr3_aa: CSARPNGGGHEQYF
j_call: TRBJ1-4; v_call: TRBV25-1; cdr3_aa: CASSEPTATNEKLFF
j_call: TRBJ1-6; v_call: TRBV12-3/TRBV12-4; cdr3_aa: CASSPQQGPGSPLHF
j_call: TRBJ2-5; v_call: TRBV6-5; cdr3_aa: CASSYPGLARETQYF
j_call: TRBJ2-5; v_call: TRBV7-9; cdr3_aa: CASSLVQAIKETQYF
j_call: TRBJ2-7; v_call: TRBV20-1; cdr3_aa: CSAQYRGPAGEQYF
j_call: TRBJ2-3; v_call: TRBV9; cdr3_aa: CASSVAGGASDTQYF
j_call: TRBJ1-5; v_call: TRBV19; cdr3_aa: CASSQGARQPQHF
j_call: TRBJ2-1; v_call: TRBV11-1; cdr3_aa: CASSQTGISYNEQFF
j_call: TRBJ1-4; v_call: TRBV18; cdr3_aa: CASSPQQGLGTNEKLFF
j_call: TRBJ1-2; v_call: TRBV7-2; cdr3_aa: CASSLDPQQGGYTF
j_call: TRBJ2-7; v_call: TRBV20-1; cdr3_aa: CSAGTRGRYEQYF
j_call: TRBJ2-1; v_call: TRBV12-3/TRBV12-4; cdr3_aa: CASSSGGRAMNEQFF
j_call: TRBJ2-6; v_call: TRBV7-8; cdr3_aa: CASSVRTGASFSGANVLTF
j_call: TRBJ1-6; v_call: TRBV2; cdr3_aa: CASRAGEGGTNSPLHF
j_call: TRBJ2-2; v_call: TRBV29-1; cdr3_aa: CSGGQNYAGELFF
j_call: TRBJ2-7; v_call: TRBV20-1; cdr3_aa: CSARILGRDYEQYF
j_call: TRBJ2-1; v_call: TRBV24-1; cdr3_aa: CATSAGSSYNEQFF
j_call: TRBJ1-6; v_call: TRBV27; cdr3_aa: CASSLLDNSPLHF
j_call: TRBJ2-2; v_call: TRBV11-2; cdr3_aa: CASRRPGHSTGELFF
j_call: TRBJ1-1; v_call: TRBV9; cdr3_aa: CASSSSRQGAEAFF
j_call: TRBJ1-1; v_call: TRBV7-3; cdr3_aa: CASSLKVGGLGTEAFF
j_call: TRBJ2-2; v_call: TRBV7-2; cdr3_aa: CASRSRPTKGGGELFF
j_call: TRBJ1-2; v_call: TRBV3-1; cdr3_aa: CASSQGRMTRELKDGYTF
j_call: TRBJ2-7; v_call: TRBV7-3; cdr3_aa: CASSQNRGGYEQYF
j_call: TRBJ1-1; v_call: TRBV2; cdr3_aa: CASSPSQGTEAFF
j_call: TRBJ2-1; v_call: TRBV27; cdr3_aa: CASSFRSEQFF
j_call: TRBJ1-1; v_call: TRBV7-7; cdr3_aa: CASSLTRDGQAFF
j_call: TRBJ2-7; v_call: TRBV7-9; cdr3_aa: CASSLGGANSYEQYF
j_call: TRBJ2-1; v_call: TRBV5-1; cdr3_aa: CASSPVSGGAWREQFF
j_call: TRBJ2-1; v_call: TRBV15; cdr3_aa: CATTDEQGGYNEHFF
j_call: TRBJ2-2; v_call: TRBV2; cdr3_aa: CATSIQGDTGELFF
j_call: TRBJ1-1; v_call: TRBV15; cdr3_aa: CATSRDRRSEAFF
j_call: TRBJ1-2; v_call: TRBV25-1; cdr3_aa: CASSESRWTGTYGYTF
j_call: TRBJ2-7; v_call: TRBV7-2; cdr3_aa: CASSQAVEQYF
j_call: TRBJ2-5; v_call: TRBV29-1; cdr3_aa: CSVDGEETQYF
j_call: TRBJ1-1; v_call: TRBV20-1; cdr3_aa: CSAWAKTGAEAFF